The 24 T cell receptor beta chains given below trace back to one sample, sequenced in a study of blood T cell repertoires in COVID-19 (dated by TCRdb to between 2020 and 2021). Library preparation employed the immunoSEQ multiplex PCR assay. Sourced from immuneACCESS, this table was stored by TCRdb with only in-frame sequences that have V and J called. A share of the clones is absent; for the studies checked, an unresolved V gene accounts for under half, and the remainder has no known explanation. The sample table records more than 110,000 clones; around 80% of these occur just once. The ten top clones hold 8% to 10% of the sample. The sample comprised peripheral blood. The receptors originated from a woman of 80 years or more in a cohort sampled during active or convalescent COVID-19.

The chain has TRBV5-1 and TRBJ2-5, with 7 positions matching TRBD1. V shed 0 bases, J shed 0 bases, and the junction held 8 bases outside the gene matches. CDR1 and CDR2 (germline): SGHRS, YFSETQ. The CDR3 runs 17 residues. CDR3: CASSLGLLQGDQETQYF. DNA of the CDR3: TGCGCCAGCAGCTTGGGATTACTTCAGGGGGACCAAGAGACCCAGTACTTC.

The V gene is TRBV6-5, the J gene TRBJ2-7, with 9 bases matching TRBD1. Germline loops: CDR1 MNHEY, CDR2 SVGAGI. V lost 7 bases to trimming and J lost 2 bases; unmatched junction nucleotides: 3. The CDR3 consists of 13 residues. The DNA of the CDR3 is TGTGCCAGCACTAGGACAGGGGCCTACGAGCAGTACTTC. This encodes CASTRTGAYEQYF.

As DNA, the CDR3 is TGTGCCAGCAGTTATGGTCGCGGCGAGCAGTACTTC. This encodes CASSYGRGEQYF. V usage is TRBV6-5 and J usage is TRBJ2-7, with unresolved D. V lost 3 bases and J lost 6, with 9 bases in between. Germline values: CDR1 MNHEY, CDR2 SVGAGI. The CDR3 covers 12 residues.

The chain links TRBV19 to TRBJ2-1, with 11 nucleotides matching TRBD2. The trim removed 8 bases at V and 10 bases at J, leaving 13 bases unmatched. The CDR3 consists of 15 residues. Germline CDR1 and CDR2: LNHDA and SQIVND (reference sequence). As DNA, the CDR3 is TGTGCCAGTCGAACCTTAGCGGGGGGGCTGGAAGAGCAGTTCTTC. Translating gives CASRTLAGGLEEQFF.

This clone was picked up one time. This sequence joins TRBV5-1 and TRBJ1-2; 9 nucleotides agree with TRBD1. The V gene's germline CDR1 is SGHRS and CDR2 YFSETQ. The V and J ends lost 7 bases and 4 bases, in that order; junction bases with no gene match: 8. The CDR3 sequence is 14 residues long. CDR3 sequence: CASDRTGGGYGYTF. DNA of the CDR3: TGCGCCAGCGACCGAACAGGGGGCGGCTATGGCTACACCTTC.

The chain has TRBV2 and TRBJ1-2, with TRBD1 matching 10 bases. Germline CDR1 and CDR2: SNHLY and FYNNEI. The CDR3 extends over 14 amino acids. With 6 bases clipped from V and 2 bases from J, the junction kept 3 bases outside the gene matches. CDR3 sequence (DNA): TGTGCCAGCAGAAGACAGGGGGCCAACTATGGCTACACCTTC. Residues: CASRRQGANYGYTF.

This chain connects TRBV5-1 to TRBJ2-1, with D perhaps matching TRBD2 (5 bases). Germline lookup yields CDR1 SGHRS and CDR2 YFSETQ. The CDR3 totals 15 residues. Trimming took off 0 bases at V and 4 bases at J, with 11 bases between the two ends. DNA for the CDR3: TGCGCCAGCAGCTTGGTGCGGACTTCTTACAATGAGCAGTTCTTC. Its protein product is CASSLVRTSYNEQFF.

The chain employs TRBV18 and TRBJ1-2; 7 bases agree with TRBD1. In germline, CDR1 is KGHSH, CDR2 LQKENI. With 3 bases clipped from V and 8 bases from J, the junction kept 12 bases outside the gene matches. The CDR3 is 15 residues long. The CDR3 region is CASSPDRTGAWGYTF. As DNA, the CDR3 is TGTGCCAGCTCACCTGACAGGACAGGCGCCTGGGGCTACACCTTC.

The genes are TRBV5-1 and TRBJ1-1; unclear D gene. This CDR3 is built from 14 residues. Deletions cut 1 base from V and 4 bases from J, with 11 bases between. Germline V CDR1 and CDR2: SGHRS, YFSETQ. CDR3 region: CASSLTVGSTEAFF. In DNA form, the CDR3 reads TGCGCCAGCAGCTTGACTGTTGGGAGCACTGAAGCTTTCTTT.

This sequence joins TRBV7-2 and TRBJ1-5; 7 bases are a match to TRBD1. Trimming took 1 base from V and 5 from J; bases not matched to a gene: 5. The CDR3 length is 15 residues. The germline gives CDR1 SGHTA, CDR2 FQGNSA. The CDR3 DNA reads TGTGCCAGCAGCTTAGACGCAGGGGGTTATCAGCCCCAGCATTTT. Translating gives CASSLDAGGYQPQHF.

The chain has TRBV19 and TRBJ1-5, with D maybe TRBD1 (5 bases). V shed 9 bases and J shed 5 bases, with 17 bases lying between them. Germline CDR1 is LNHDA and CDR2 is SQIVND (reference sequence). The CDR3 is 14 residues long. In DNA, the CDR3 is TGTGCCAGCACCCCCACGGGGGGTGATCAGCCCCAGCATTTT. It encodes CASTPTGGDQPQHF. The full variable domain, completed using reference TRBV19 and TRBJ1-5, is DGGITQSPKYLFRKEGQNVTLSCEQNLNHDAMYWYRQDPGQGLRLIYYSQIVNDFQKGDIAEGYSVSREKKESFPLTVTSAQKNPTAFYLCASTPTGGDQPQHFGDGTRLSIL.

The gene calls are TRBV3-1 (or the pseudogene TRBV3-2) and TRBJ1-6; D call uncertain. V was clipped by 3 bases and J by 7 bases, with 7 bases between them. The CDR3 totals 13 residues. Germline values: CDR1 LGHDT, CDR2 YNNKEL (reference sequence). This chain's CDR3 is CASSQGRNSPLHF. As DNA, the CDR3 is TGTGCCAGCAGCCAGGGCCGAAATTCACCCCTCCACTTT.

This clone showed up just a few times. The J gene is TRBJ1-2, the V gene TRBV6-4, with 9 bases identical to TRBD1. V dropped 8 bases and J dropped 6; count of bases not matched to a gene: 16. Germline-derived CDR1 and CDR2 are MRHNA and SNTAGT. The length of the CDR3 is 16 residues. The CDR3, as DNA: TGTGCCAGCGCAAGAGGGACAGGGAACTTTACTAATGGCTACACCTTC. Protein: CASARGTGNFTNGYTF.

The CDR3 loop reads CASTLQGGLRGYTF. The DNA for the CDR3 is TGTGCCAGCACCCTACAGGGGGGACTTCGCGGCTACACCTTC. The V call is TRBV6-5, the J call TRBJ1-2, with 8 positions matching TRBD1. CDR3 size: 14 residues. CDR1 is MNHEY and CDR2 is SVGAGI in the germline V gene. J lost 8 bases, V lost 7 bases, and 12 bases had no gene match.

The V call is TRBV4-1, the J call TRBJ2-3; D is uncertain. Germline CDR1 MGHRA, CDR2 YSYEKL. This CDR3 comprises 14 residues. Trimming pared 0 bases from V and 8 bases from J, leaving 12 bases between. CDR3 DNA: TGCGCCAGCAGCCAAGAGAACTCGCGCCGTACGCAGTATTTT. Amino acids: CASSQENSRRTQYF.

This chain links TRBV24-1 with TRBJ2-5; TRBD2 matches at 7 bases. V lost 3 bases to trimming and J lost 5 bases; unmatched junction nucleotides: 8. The CDR3 sequence is 15 residues long. Germline CDR1 and CDR2: KGHDR and SFDVKD. Here the CDR3 DNA reads TGTGCCACCAGTGATCCGGCGGCGGGGGTGGAGACCCAGTACTTC. Its translation: CATSDPAAGVETQYF.

The chain has TRBV19 and TRBJ1-2, with TRBD1 as a possible D gene (5 bases). The V end was cut by 4 bases, the J end by 4 bases, with 16 bases between. This CDR3 has 15 residues. CDR1 is LNHDA, CDR2 SQIVND, per germline (reference sequence). The CDR3 spells CASSNSAGRLYGYTF. DNA of the CDR3: TGTGCCAGTAGTAATTCGGCAGGGCGCCTCTATGGCTACACCTTC.

This chain uses TRBV3-1 (or the pseudogene TRBV3-2) with TRBJ2-2; weak D call: TRBD1 (5 bases). The germline V gene encodes CDR1 LGHDT and CDR2 YNNKEL (reference sequence). V lost 6 bases and J 2 bases, leaving 10 bases between the germline ends. This CDR3 contains 14 residues. The CDR3 protein is CASSMQGNTGELFF. The CDR3 DNA sequence: TGTGCCAGCAGTATGCAGGGAAACACCGGGGAGCTGTTTTTT.

The V and J genes are TRBV10-3 and TRBJ1-2; no firm D call. V lost 3 bases and J 5 bases, leaving 10 bases between the germline ends. Looked up from germline, CDR1 is ENHRY and CDR2 is SYGVKD. The CDR3 is made up of 13 amino acids. CDR3 region: CAISEGQDYGYTF. The CDR3 bases are TGTGCCATCAGTGAAGGCCAGGATTATGGCTACACCTTC.

This chain links TRBV29-1 with TRBJ1-1; 9 nucleotides align to TRBD1. The ends lost 5 bases at V and 6 bases at J; junction bases unmatched: 7. Germline assignment: CDR1 SQVTM and CDR2 ANQGSEA. This CDR3 is 13 amino acids long. The chain's CDR3 is CSVNRGRDSEAFF. The CDR3 DNA sequence: TGCAGCGTTAACAGGGGGCGCGATTCTGAAGCTTTCTTT.

In this sample, this clone turned up once. The V gene is TRBV19, the J gene TRBJ2-4, with D possibly TRBD2 on 5 matching bases. The V and J ends lost 1 base and 6 bases respectively, with 10 bases between them. CDR3 size: 14 residues. The V gene's germline CDR1 is LNHDA and CDR2 SQIVND (reference sequence). Here the CDR3 DNA reads TGTGCCAGTAGTATAGTAGGCGAGGGAAACATTCAGTACTTC. Its translation is CASSIVGEGNIQYF.

This clone occurred a few times. Here the CDR3 reads CASSHGQGRVNYGYTF. The CDR3 DNA is TGCGCCAGCAGCCACGGACAGGGACGAGTTAACTATGGCTACACCTTC. The chain is built from TRBV4-3 and TRBJ1-2; TRBD1 aligns across 8 bases. The germline gives CDR1 LGHNA, CDR2 YSLEER. Unmatched junction bases numbered 7, after V lost 3 bases and J lost 1 base. The CDR3 runs 16 residues.

The rearrangement joins TRBV27 to TRBJ1-1, with 9 bases that match TRBD1. The CDR3 extends over 16 amino acids. The germline V gene has CDR1 MNHEY and CDR2 SMNVEV (reference sequence). V lost 0 bases, J lost 3 bases, and 5 bases stayed unmatched. Here the CDR3 DNA reads TGTGCCAGCAGTTTATCCAAGACAGGGGGATACACTGAAGCTTTCTTT. Amino acids: CASSLSKTGGYTEAFF.

This rearrangement joins TRBV30 to TRBJ1-5; no reliable D call. Deletions cut 2 bases from V and 4 bases from J, with 9 bases between. This CDR3 comprises 13 residues. Germline V gene data show CDR1 as GTSNPN and CDR2 as SVGIG (reference sequence). CDR3 in amino acids: CAWSREINQPQHF. In nucleotides, the CDR3 is TGTGCCTGGAGTAGAGAGATAAATCAGCCCCAGCATTTT. The variable domain in full, completed from reference TRBV30 and TRBJ1-5, reads SQTIHQWPATLVQPVGSPLSLECTVEGTSNPNLYWYRQAAGRGLQLLFYSVGIGQISSEVPQNLSASRPQDRQFILSSKKLLLSDSGFYLCAWSREINQPQHFGDGTRLSIL.